This T cell receptor (beta chain) was captured by sequencing in a study of CD8+ T cells in alopecia areata. Study-wide results and caveats: Lesional scalp, especially alopecia totalis/universalis, showed higher clonality than normal scalp. Resident alphabeta T cells of normal skin are also sequenced in scalp samples.

Isolated RNA was reverse transcribed into cDNA used as the sequencing template. Sequencing used immunoSEQ multiplex PCR; TCRdb keeps in-frame clones, though not all of them. The sample contains about 14,000 clones, 58% of which appear only once. CD4+ cells from a handful of patients underwent sorting into CD25+CD127- cells. Alopecia areata patients had lesional scalp punch biopsies and peripheral blood taken from them. Researchers picked out CD4+ and CD8+ T cells from PBMCs by sorting. Germline V gene sequence: CDR1 SGHTA, CDR2 FQGTGA. The CDR3 covers 16 residues. The V segment lost 4 bases and the J segment 2 bases; nucleotides outside the gene matches: 5. The table lists this clone with a few counts. Antigen unknown.

Source material: CD4+ Tregs sorted from blood. The chain is built from TRBV7-3 and TRBJ2-1, with TRBD2 matching 10 bases. This clonotype was sampled from a human donor with alopecia areata. In nucleotides, the CDR3 is TGTGCCAGCAGCTCACCTAGCGGGAGTACCTACAATGAGCAGTTCTTC. Protein: CASSSPSGSTYNEQFF.